One sample yielded the 28 T cell receptor beta chains listed below, sequenced in a study of CD8+CD57+ T cells in acquired aplastic anemia. Genomic DNA served as template for TCR beta VDJ and CDR3 profiling. One entry per CDR3 protein, called by TCRdb with MiXCR from the reads. The sample lists 200,000 to 250,000 distinct CDR3 sequences; about 62% were seen once. Patients included in sequencing had previously demonstrated CD8+CD57+ cell expansion by flow cytometry. The sequenced material came from sorted CD4+, CD8+, or CD8+CD57+ T cells (not recorded which) from PBMCs. Receptors originate from a human donor with aplastic anemia.

The chain has TRBV20-1 and TRBJ2-2, with TRBD2 identical over 7 bases. Trimming took 7 bases from V and 2 from J; bases not matched to a gene: 7. Germline V gives CDR1 DFQATT, CDR2 SNEGSKA (reference sequence). There are 14 residues in the CDR3. CDR3 nucleotides: TGCAGTGTTGGGAGGGGAGGAAACACCGGGGAGCTGTTTTTT. Protein product: CSVGRGGNTGELFF.

J is TRBJ2-5 and V is TRBV2; D unclear. Germline loops: CDR1 SNHLY, CDR2 FYNNEI. The CDR3 is 14 amino acids. Trimming took 7 bases from V and 5 from J, leaving 17 bases between them. CDR3 loop: CASTLEVLLETQYF. DNA for the CDR3: TGTGCCAGCACCCTAGAGGTGCTTCTCGAGACCCAGTACTTC.

The rearrangement links TRBV7-6 to TRBJ1-1; D ambiguous. Between the trimmed V and J ends, which lost 1 base and 5 bases, there was a span of 11 bases. The CDR3 is made up of 14 amino acids. CDR1 and CDR2 (germline): SGHVS, FNYEAQ. The CDR3 sequence: CASSLDRSGTEAFF. In nucleotides, the CDR3 is TGTGCCAGCAGCTTAGATCGGTCGGGAACTGAAGCTTTCTTT.

The gene calls are TRBV24-1 and TRBJ1-5, with D possibly matching TRBD1 (6 bases). The CDR3 sequence is 14 residues long. Trimming left V 3 bases short and J 7 bases short, with 12 bases between. Germline CDR1 and CDR2: KGHDR and SFDVKD. The CDR3 region is CATSDPGVGQPQHF. Written as DNA, the CDR3 is TGTGCCACCAGTGATCCAGGGGTAGGGCAGCCCCAGCATTTT.

There are a few counts of this clonotype. The junction does not match germline at one end; this may be a read error. The chain joins TRBV7-7 to TRBJ2-1; TRBD2 agrees at 7 bases. This CDR3 is built from 16 residues. Per the germline V gene, CDR1 is SSHAT and CDR2 is FNYEAQ (reference sequence). DNA for the CDR3: TGTGCTAGCAGCCCCTATGGCGGGGGCTCCTACAATGAGCAGTTCTTC. It yields the protein CASSPYGGGSYNEQFF. The variable domain in full, completed from reference TRBV7-7 and TRBJ2-1, reads GAGVSQSPRYKVTKRGQDVTLRCDPISSHATLYWYQQALGQGPEFLTYFNYEAQPDKSGLPSDRFSAERPEGSISTLTIQRTEQRDSAMYRCASSPYGGGSYNEQFFGPGTRLTVL.

As for this clonotype: The CDR3 does not end in the conserved phenylalanine or tryptophan, so this is likely a read error. The CDR3 loop reads CASSLGGGGSPLHC. For the CDR3, the DNA is TGTGCCAGCAGCTTGGGGGGAGGGGGTTCACCCCTCCACTGT. The chain uses TRBV7-9 and TRBJ1-6; TRBD1 is a possible D gene (6 bases). V gave up 3 bases and J gave up 9 bases, with 12 bases separating them. CDR1 is SEHNR and CDR2 is FQNEAQ in the germline V gene (reference sequence). The CDR3 is made up of 14 amino acids.

In its sample, this clonotype was seen many times. The chain is built from TRBV5-1 and TRBJ2-1; D uncertain. Trimming removed 2 bases from V and 7 bases from J, with 10 bases in between. The CDR3 runs 13 residues. Germline V gives CDR1 SGHRS, CDR2 YFSETQ. The CDR3 nucleotides are TGCGCCAGCAGCTTATCCAGGTCGAATGAGCAGTTCTTC. Translated: CASSLSRSNEQFF.

This clonotype was counted at least ten times. This chain links TRBV11-2 with TRBJ2-3; D is perhaps TRBD1 or TRBD2 (5 bases each). The CDR3 runs 15 residues. The ends were cut back, 0 bases at V and 3 bases at J, with 10 bases in the middle. Germline lookup yields CDR1 SGHAT and CDR2 FQNNGV. The chain's CDR3 is CASSLEAGATDTQYF. The DNA for the CDR3 is TGTGCCAGCAGCTTAGAGGCCGGGGCAACAGATACGCAGTATTTT.

V gene TRBV20-1 combines with J gene TRBJ2-3; TRBD2 aligns across 9 bases. This CDR3 has 16 residues. The germline gives CDR1 DFQATT, CDR2 SNEGSKA (reference sequence). The V and J ends lost 0 bases and 11 bases, in that order; junction bases with no gene match: 15. The CDR3: CSARDPRLAEYNEQYF. DNA for the CDR3: TGCAGTGCTAGAGACCCGAGACTAGCGGAATACAATGAGCAGTATTTT.

The chain employs TRBV11-3 and TRBJ2-1; unclear D gene. The CDR3 spans 12 residues. Germline CDR1 reads SGHNT; CDR2 reads YENEEA. V dropped 4 bases and J dropped 5 bases, with 6 bases sitting between them. The DNA for the CDR3 is TGTGCCAGCAGCTCCTCGGACAATGAGCAGTTCTTC. Protein sequence: CASSSSDNEQFF. Drawing the rest from reference TRBV11-3 and TRBJ2-1, the complete variable domain is EAGVVQSPRYKIIEKKQPVAFWCNPISGHNTLYWYLQNLGQGPELLIRYENEEAVDDSQLPKDRFSAERLKGVDSTLKIQPAELGDSAVYLCASSSSDNEQFFGPGTRLTVL.

Concerning this clonotype: This clone may be a read error of a much larger clone one base away. The chain combines TRBV27 with TRBJ2-6; 9 nucleotides match TRBD2. Germline V gives CDR1 MNHEY, CDR2 SMNVEV (reference sequence). CDR3 length: 14 amino acids. DNA for the CDR3: TGTGCCAGCAGTTACGGCGGGGGGGCCAACGTCCTGGCTTTC. This gives the protein CASSYGGGANVLAF.

This clonotype occurred a few times. J is TRBJ1-2 and V is TRBV12-3 or TRBV12-4; D gene uncertain. This CDR3 has 12 amino acids. V lost 8 bases and J 3 bases, leaving 10 bases between the germline ends. The CDR3 DNA follows: TGTGCCAGCGTGGGCAGGTACTATGGCTACACCTTC. This sequence encodes CASVGRYYGYTF.

The count of this clonotype is one. The chain couples TRBV15 to TRBJ2-1; 8 bases are shared with TRBD1. V was clipped by 4 bases and J by 1 base; unmatched bases: 18. Looked up from germline, CDR1 is LNHNV and CDR2 is YYDKDF (reference sequence). The CDR3 loop spans 20 amino acids. CDR3 coding DNA: TGTGCCACCAGCACCGGAATGACAGGGGCCCGCGGGGAATCCTACAATGAGCAGTTCTTC. This translates into CATSTGMTGARGESYNEQFF.

The rearrangement joins TRBV2 to TRBJ2-7; no definite D call. V lost 0 bases and J 3 bases, leaving 9 bases between the germline ends. CDR3 length: 14 amino acids. The germline CDR1 and CDR2 sequences are SNHLY and FYNNEI. The CDR3 here is CASSEAPDFYEQYF. The CDR3 DNA follows: TGTGCCAGCAGTGAAGCCCCAGATTTCTACGAGCAGTACTTC.

This clonotype appeared a single time. This CDR3 reads CSASSANYGYTF. CDR3 coding DNA: TGCAGTGCTAGTTCGGCTAACTATGGCTACACCTTC. The chain links TRBV20-1 to TRBJ1-2, with D hard to call. Germline assignment: CDR1 DFQATT and CDR2 SNEGSKA (reference sequence). The CDR3 contains 12 residues. With 3 bases removed from V and 0 bases from J, the gap between germline ends came to 5 bases.

This clonotype showed up just a few times. CDR3: CASSFAGRTEAFF. In DNA form, the CDR3 reads TGTGCCAGCAGCTTTGCGGGAAGGACTGAAGCTTTCTTT. V gene TRBV7-8 combines with J gene TRBJ1-1; no firm D call. The V gene's germline CDR1 is SGHVS and CDR2 FQNEAQ. Deletions cut 3 bases from V and 5 bases from J, with 10 bases between. CDR3 size: 13 residues.

The chain employs TRBV7-9 and TRBJ1-2; D remains ambiguous. Looked up from germline, CDR1 is SEHNR and CDR2 is FQNEAQ (reference sequence). This CDR3 is built from 12 residues. Trimming shortened V by 4 bases and J by 8 bases, and 11 bases separated the two germline ends. The CDR3: CASSYLGKGYTF. The CDR3 region has the DNA TGTGCCAGCAGCTATCTGGGAAAAGGCTACACCTTC.

The V and J genes are TRBV7-9 and TRBJ1-1; 9 bases line up with TRBD1. V lost 5 bases, J lost 5 bases, and 18 bases stayed unmatched. Germline V gives CDR1 SEHNR, CDR2 FQNEAQ (reference sequence). The CDR3 runs 18 residues. The CDR3 reads CASSPGHIGQGMRTEAFF. CDR3 in DNA: TGTGCCAGCAGCCCCGGCCATATTGGACAGGGGATGAGGACTGAAGCTTTCTTT.

This rearrangement joins TRBV29-1 to TRBJ1-5; D is unresolved. The CDR3 is 12 residues long. Germline CDR1 and CDR2: SQVTM and ANQGSEA. The V end was cut by 4 bases, the J end by 2 bases, with 6 bases between. The CDR3, as DNA: TGCAGCGTTGCTTGGGGCAATCAGCCCCAGCATTTT. This gives the protein CSVAWGNQPQHF.

This clonotype has a count of ten or more. V is TRBV10-2 and J is TRBJ2-1; D gene unclear. Trimming removed 0 bases from V and 10 bases from J, with 4 bases in between. Germline CDR1 reads WSHSY; CDR2 reads SAAADI. This CDR3 is 11 amino acids long. The CDR3 sequence is CASSESREQFF. CDR3 bases: TGCGCCAGCAGTGAGTCCAGGGAGCAGTTCTTC.

The chain joins TRBV20-1 to TRBJ2-7; the D gene is possibly TRBD1 (6 bases). The V gene's germline CDR1 is DFQATT and CDR2 SNEGSKA (reference sequence). The CDR3 is 13 residues long. Between the trimmed V and J ends, which lost 4 bases and 7 bases, there was a span of 17 bases. CDR3 in amino acids: CSANLAPGVEQYF. CDR3 nucleotide sequence: TGCAGTGCTAACTTGGCTCCAGGGGTAGAGCAGTACTTC.

This clonotype has ten or more counts. This chain joins TRBV12-3 or TRBV12-4 and TRBJ2-7; TRBD1 matches at 7 bases. This CDR3 region has 14 residues. The ends lost 3 bases at V and 3 bases at J; junction bases unmatched: 5. The CDR3 nucleotides read TGTGCCAGCAGTTTCACAGGGGCTAGCTACGAGCAGTACTTC. Translated, it gives CASSFTGASYEQYF.

This clonotype has a handful of counts. This chain uses TRBV7-9 with TRBJ2-1; possibly TRBD1 for D (6 bases). CDR1 SEHNR and CDR2 FQNEAQ come from the germline V gene (reference sequence). The V end lost 4 bases, the J end lost 7 bases, and 8 bases lay between the germline ends. The CDR3 is 12 amino acids. CDR3 DNA sequence: TGTGCCAGCAGCTCACAGGGTAATGAGCAGTTCTTC. Translating gives CASSSQGNEQFF.

This clonotype came up a few times. V is TRBV10-3 and J is TRBJ1-6, with TRBD1 matching over 8 bases. Germline loops: CDR1 ENHRY, CDR2 SYGVKD. The CDR3 consists of 14 residues. J was trimmed by 12 bases and V by 5 bases; bases with no gene match: 9. CDR3 nucleotide sequence: TGTGCCATCAGTCCGGACAGGGCGTTGTTACCCCTCCACTTT. Encoded protein: CAISPDRALLPLHF.

J is TRBJ1-5 and V is TRBV24-1, with D uncertain. The CDR3 extends over 13 amino acids. V was trimmed by 4 bases and J by 5 bases, leaving 8 bases between them. CDR1 is KGHDR and CDR2 is SFDVKD in the germline V gene. CDR3 coding DNA: TGTGCCACCAGTGACTCTTACTATCAGCCCCAGCATTTT. Its protein product is CATSDSYYQPQHF.

The gene calls are TRBV7-2 and TRBJ2-1, with D possibly matching TRBD2 (7 bases). The CDR3 is 15 amino acids. The germline V and J ends were trimmed by 2 bases and 11 bases, with 19 bases remaining between them. Germline-derived CDR1 and CDR2 are SGHTA and FQGNSA. CDR3 sequence: CASSLRGGAAPKQFF. CDR3 bases: TGTGCCAGCAGCTTACGTGGGGGGGCGGCTCCTAAGCAGTTCTTC.

This clonotype was seen more than once but under ten times. The gene calls are TRBV24-1 and TRBJ2-2; 10 bases are shared with TRBD2. This CDR3 is built from 18 residues. Unmatched junction bases numbered 6, after V lost 2 bases and J lost 1 base. Germline V gene lookup returns CDR1 KGHDR and CDR2 SFDVKD. The CDR3 bases are TGTGCCACCAGTGATTCCCCAGGACTAGCGGTGAACACCGGGGAGCTGTTTTTT. Protein sequence: CATSDSPGLAVNTGELFF.

In this sample, this clonotype turned up a few times. The V and J genes are TRBV15 and TRBJ1-4; possibly TRBD1 for D (5 bases). V lost 3 bases and J lost 4, with 15 bases in between. Germline V gene lookup returns CDR1 LNHNV and CDR2 YYDKDF (reference sequence). CDR3 length equals 16 residues. CDR3 in DNA: TGTGCCACCAGCAGGACAGCCGCCAAGGGTAATGAAAAACTGTTTTTT. Translated: CATSRTAAKGNEKLFF. Together with reference TRBV15 and TRBJ1-4, the CDR3 gives the full variable domain: DAMVIQNPRYQVTQFGKPVTLSCSQTLNHNVMYWYQQKSSQAPKLLFHYYDKDFNNEADTPDNFQSRRPNTSFCFLDIRSPGLGDTAMYLCATSRTAAKGNEKLFFGSGTQLSVL.